This T cell receptor beta chain is from a study of T cells in Graves' hyperthyroidism and ophthalmopathy. Study findings and constraints: Most expanded thyroid clonotypes above 0.001 also appeared in blood. Ophthalmopathy, which appeared later, was predicted by the model a median around 6 months before onset.

RNA transcripts were the template for amplifying TCR beta CDR3 regions. HTBI primers drove first-round RT-PCR of the TCR CDR3. TCRdb analysed the multiplex PCR reads with MiXCR anew, one entry per CDR3 protein. This sample yields about 300,000 distinct CDR3 sequences, of which approximately 19% are seen a single time; roughly 39% belongs to the top ten. At least ten counts were recorded for this clonotype. As yet, its antigen is unknown. Material for sequencing was blood. The TCR comes from a man between 45 and 60 years old with Graves' ophthalmopathy.

CDR3 region: CASRPGTRSYNEQFF. In nucleotides, the CDR3 is TGTGCCAGCAGGCCGGGGACTCGCTCCTACAATGAGCAGTTCTTC. The chain uses TRBV6-2 or TRBV6-3 and TRBJ2-1, with D possibly matching TRBD2 (6 bases). In germline, CDR1 is MNHEY, CDR2 SVGEGT. This CDR3 has 15 amino acids. V dropped 6 bases and J dropped 0 bases, with 12 bases sitting between them.